The 17 T cell receptor beta chains given below trace back to one sample, sequenced in a study of beta chain features in type 1 diabetes. The authors reverse transcribed all of the isolated RNA, so sequencing captured expressed TCRB transcripts. Only in-frame clones appear in the TCRdb table, and some are missing; sequencing was by immunoSEQ multiplex PCR. The repertoire holds about 330,000 clones, with 9.5% to 11% as singletons. The specimen sequenced was naive CD4+ T cells from blood. Source of these receptors: a woman aged 25-40 years in good health.

This clone was detected a few times. The CDR3: CASSTTGDPARRNYGYTF. Written as DNA, the CDR3 is TGTGCCAGCAGCACGACAGGGGACCCGGCGCGCCGTAACTATGGCTACACCTTC. The V call is TRBV5-4, the J call TRBJ1-2; 8 bases line up with TRBD1. The germline V gene encodes CDR1 SGHNT and CDR2 YYREEE (reference sequence). There are 18 residues in the CDR3. V shed 4 bases, J shed 1 base, and the junction held 15 bases outside the gene matches.

V is TRBV30 and J is TRBJ2-7; 7 positions agree with TRBD1. CDR1 GTSNPN and CDR2 SVGIG come from the germline V gene (reference sequence). The CDR3 is 21 residues long. Trimming cost V 2 bases and J 2 bases; bases outside gene matches: 27. The CDR3 DNA reads as TGTGCCTGGAGTTCTGCGTTGGGGGCCAGGGGGACCGGGTTCGGCCCCTACGAGCAGTACTTC. It encodes CAWSSALGARGTGFGPYEQYF.

This clone has only a few counts. V usage is TRBV7-2 and J usage is TRBJ2-7, with 9 bases that match TRBD1. From germline, CDR1 is SGHTA and CDR2 FQGNSA. The CDR3 sequence is 13 residues long. Trimming removed 6 bases from V and 8 bases from J; junction bases left unmatched: 8. CDR3 in DNA: TGTGCCAGCAGTCCACGACAGGGGGGGAAGCAGTACTTC. This sequence encodes CASSPRQGGKQYF.

The V and J genes are TRBV7-2 and TRBJ2-3; tentatively, D is TRBD2 (5 bases). Germline V gives CDR1 SGHTA, CDR2 FQGNSA. The V and J ends lost 3 bases and 4 bases respectively, with 11 bases between them. This CDR3 contains 14 residues. The CDR3 DNA reads as TGTGCCAGCAGCTTGGATGGAGGCCCAGATACGCAGTATTTT. This translates into CASSLDGGPDTQYF. The full variable domain, completed using reference TRBV7-2 and TRBJ2-3, is GAGVSQSPSNKVTEKGKDVELRCDPISGHTALYWYRQSLGQGLEFLIYFQGNSAPDKSGLPSDRFSAERTGGSVSTLTIQRTQQEDSAVYLCASSLDGGPDTQYFGPGTRLTVL.

The chain joins TRBV7-3 to TRBJ2-3, with 11 positions matching TRBD2. The CDR3 is made up of 17 amino acids. The V and J ends lost 2 bases and 3 bases, in that order; junction bases with no gene match: 7. Germline CDR1 is SGHTA and CDR2 is FQGTGA. Here the CDR3 DNA reads TGTGCCAGCAGCTTACTAGCGGGAGGCCCTCTGACAGATACGCAGTATTTT. Translated, it gives CASSLLAGGPLTDTQYF.

The genes are TRBV7-2 and TRBJ2-2; 7 bases agree with TRBD2. The V gene's germline CDR1 is SGHTA and CDR2 FQGNSA. V was pared by 5 bases and J by 6 bases, with 15 bases of the junction left unmatched. This CDR3 contains 17 residues. CDR3 residues: CASSPPYAGVDPGELFF. CDR3 DNA sequence: TGTGCCAGCAGCCCCCCGTATGCGGGAGTCGATCCCGGGGAGCTGTTTTTT.

This rearrangement joins TRBV30 to TRBJ1-1; D gene unclear. From germline, CDR1 is GTSNPN and CDR2 SVGIG (reference sequence). Trimming shortened V by 0 bases and J by 4 bases, and 9 bases separated the two germline ends. This CDR3 is built from 13 residues. The CDR3 sequence: CAWSVRSRTEAFF. Written as DNA, the CDR3 is TGTGCCTGGAGTGTGCGGTCGCGCACTGAAGCTTTCTTT.

This clone was observed a few times. This chain joins TRBV5-1 and TRBJ1-5; 8 bases match TRBD1. Germline V gene lookup returns CDR1 SGHRS and CDR2 YFSETQ. V lost 5 bases and J lost 4; bases outside the gene matches: 5. This CDR3 is built from 14 residues. Written as DNA, the CDR3 is TGCGCCAGCAGTTTGACAGGGGTAAATCAGCCCCAGCATTTT. This encodes CASSLTGVNQPQHF.

This clone occurred a few times. In nucleotides, the CDR3 is TGTGCCAGCAGCTGGAGGACAGGGAAGGGAGAGACCCAGTACTTC. Encoded protein: CASSWRTGKGETQYF. This chain uses TRBV5-8 with TRBJ2-5, with 8 bases identical to TRBD1. The ends lost 3 bases at V and 4 bases at J; junction bases unmatched: 8. CDR3 size: 15 residues. The germline V gene encodes CDR1 SGHTS and CDR2 YDEGEE. Drawing the rest from reference TRBV5-8 and TRBJ2-5, the complete variable domain is EAGVTQSPTHLIKTRGQQATLRCSPISGHTSVYWYQQALGLGLQFLLWYDEGEERNRGNFPPRFSGRQFPNYSSELNVNALELEDSALYLCASSWRTGKGETQYFGPGTRLLVL.

This clone was found a few times. CDR3 bases: TGTGCCAGCAGCCAGGCTGGCCTCCGCCAAGAGACCCAGTACTTC. Amino acid sequence: CASSQAGLRQETQYF. The chain employs TRBV14 and TRBJ2-5; D is undetermined. V was clipped by 3 bases and J by 1 base, with 12 bases between them. Germline V gene sequence: CDR1 SGHDN, CDR2 FVKESK. The length of the CDR3 is 15 residues.

In DNA, the CDR3 is TGTGCCAGCAGCCAACATCCGGGACAGCGTAATGAAAAACTGTTTTTT. It yields the protein CASSQHPGQRNEKLFF. V and J are TRBV4-2 and TRBJ1-4; 7 nucleotides match TRBD1. With V trimmed by 2 bases and J by 4 bases, 7 bases remained unmatched. The CDR3 totals 16 residues. The V gene's germline CDR1 is LGHNA and CDR2 YNFKEQ.

The rearrangement joins TRBV7-7 to TRBJ2-7; 8 nucleotides match TRBD1. Germline V gene lookup returns CDR1 SSHAT and CDR2 FNYEAQ (reference sequence). CDR3 size: 15 residues. The chain's CDR3 is CASDVLSQGAYEQYF. The CDR3 nucleotides are TGTGCTAGCGACGTCCTCTCACAGGGGGCCTACGAGCAGTACTTC.

The rearrangement uses TRBV11-2 and TRBJ2-1; D gene uncertain. CDR1 SGHAT and CDR2 FQNNGV come from the germline V gene. The CDR3 has 15 amino acids. V was cut by 1 base and J by 4 bases, with 11 bases left in between. The CDR3 DNA sequence: TGTGCCAGCAGCTTAGCCCGCGGCGGATACAATGAGCAGTTCTTC. It codes for CASSLARGGYNEQFF.

This clone was seen only a few times. The chain uses TRBV20-1 and TRBJ2-7; D is ambiguous. Germline assignment: CDR1 DFQATT and CDR2 SNEGSKA (reference sequence). Trimming shortened V by 6 bases and J by 3 bases, and 6 bases separated the two germline ends. The CDR3 has 10 residues. In DNA, the CDR3 is TGCAGTGCAACAATCTACGAGCAGTACTTC. Translation: CSATIYEQYF.

This clone was picked up a small number of times. The chain uses TRBV19 and TRBJ2-1; D is uncertain. The CDR3 loop spans 11 amino acids. Germline V gene data show CDR1 as LNHDA and CDR2 as SQIVND (reference sequence). The ends were cut back, 6 bases at V and 7 bases at J, with 7 bases in the middle. The CDR3 bases are TGTGCCAGTAGCAAGAGGAATGAGCAGTTCTTC. This gives the protein CASSKRNEQFF.

The rearrangement links TRBV28 to TRBJ2-7; 9 bases match TRBD1. The CDR3 is made up of 15 amino acids. Germline loops: CDR1 MDHEN, CDR2 SYDVKM. With V trimmed by 3 bases and J by 6 bases, 9 bases remained unmatched. The CDR3 spells CASSLPGTGSSEQYF. CDR3 nucleotides: TGTGCCAGCAGTTTGCCCGGGACAGGGAGCTCCGAGCAGTACTTC.

This chain links TRBV18 with TRBJ2-6; perhaps TRBD1 as D (6 bases). V was trimmed by 3 bases and J by 2 bases, leaving 17 bases between them. The germline V gene has CDR1 KGHSH and CDR2 LQKENI. The CDR3 covers 18 residues. The CDR3 DNA sequence: TGTGCCAGCTCACCTCGGCAGGGGTCCCCCCCTGGGGCCAACGTCCTGACTTTC. Its translation is CASSPRQGSPPGANVLTF.